Listed here are 5 T cell receptor beta chains from one sample, sequenced in a study of OX40 agonist ivuxolimab in advanced cancers. Profiled with immunoSEQ multiplex PCR; TCRdb holds only in-frame clones, not every one. The data contain about 31,000 clones, 90% to 95% of them singletons. The source material was CD4+ or CD8+ T cells sorted from blood, sampled in a trial of the OX40 agonist ivuxolimab. The receptors come from an adult with an advanced solid tumor such as melanoma, head and neck, liver or kidney cancer.

This chain joins TRBV29-1 and TRBJ1-1, with 8 bases lining up with TRBD1. Germline CDR1 is SQVTM and CDR2 is ANQGSEA. The CDR3 runs 14 residues. J lost 5 bases, V lost 6 bases, and 11 bases had no gene match. The CDR3 coding sequence is TGCAGCGTAGACGACAGGGGAGGAGGGACTGAAGCTTTCTTT. This sequence encodes CSVDDRGGGTEAFF.

This clone turned up a few times. This CDR3 is also generated by other DNA sequences in the sample. The rearrangement joins TRBV7-3 to TRBJ1-3; D call uncertain. CDR1 and CDR2 (germline): SGHTA, FQGTGA. The CDR3 has 15 residues. Trimming removed 1 base at V and 4 bases at J, with 11 bases between. The CDR3 loop reads CASSLSGGYGNTIYF. The CDR3 DNA is TGTGCCAGCAGCTTAAGTGGAGGGTACGGAAACACCATATATTTT.

The rearrangement links TRBV19 to TRBJ2-5; D may be TRBD1 (6 bases). Trimming left V 5 bases short and J 5 bases short, with 24 bases between. The CDR3 contains 17 residues. Per germline, CDR1 LNHDA and CDR2 SQIVND (reference sequence). The CDR3 bases are TGTGCCAGTAGTCCTAACCAGCACACCACAGGGTTGGAGACCCAGTACTTC. Translated: CASSPNQHTTGLETQYF.

The rearrangement joins TRBV11-3 to TRBJ2-5, with D perhaps being TRBD1 or TRBD2 (6 bases each). The germline V gene has CDR1 SGHNT and CDR2 YENEEA. Trimming took off 6 bases at V and 4 bases at J, with 12 bases between the two ends. The CDR3 has 13 residues. CDR3 DNA sequence: TGTGCCAGCAGTCAAAGGGGGGCAGAGACCCAGTACTTC. This encodes CASSQRGAETQYF.

V and J are TRBV5-4 and TRBJ2-3; D could derive from TRBD1 or TRBD2 (7 bases each). Trimming pared 4 bases from V and 4 bases from J, leaving 31 bases between. This CDR3 has 20 residues. Germline V gene data show CDR1 as SGHNT and CDR2 as YYREEE (reference sequence). The DNA for the CDR3 is TGTGCCAGCAGCCTAGATGGGCTCAGGGGGAGAACGGGAGGAGCAGATACGCAGTATTTT. Protein sequence: CASSLDGLRGRTGGADTQYF. The complete variable domain, with remaining parts taken from reference TRBV5-4 and TRBJ2-3, reads ETGVTQSPTHLIKTRGQQVTLRCSSQSGHNTVSWYQQALGQGPQFIFQYYREEENGRGNFPPRFSGLQFPNYSSELNVNALELDDSALYLCASSLDGLRGRTGGADTQYFGPGTRLTVL.